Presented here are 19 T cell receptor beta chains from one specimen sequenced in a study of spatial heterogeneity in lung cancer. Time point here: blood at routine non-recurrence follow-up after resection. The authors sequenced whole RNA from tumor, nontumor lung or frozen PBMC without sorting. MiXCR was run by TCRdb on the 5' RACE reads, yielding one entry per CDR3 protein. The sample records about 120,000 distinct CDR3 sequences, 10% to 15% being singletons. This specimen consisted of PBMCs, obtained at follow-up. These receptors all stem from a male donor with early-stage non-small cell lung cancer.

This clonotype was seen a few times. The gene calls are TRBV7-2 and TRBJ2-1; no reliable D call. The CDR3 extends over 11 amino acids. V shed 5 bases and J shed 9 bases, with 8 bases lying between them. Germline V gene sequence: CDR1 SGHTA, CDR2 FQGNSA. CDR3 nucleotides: TGTGCCAGCAGCGCGGTGGTTGAGCAGTTCTTC. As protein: CASSAVVEQFF. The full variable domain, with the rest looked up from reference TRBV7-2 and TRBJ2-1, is GAGVSQSPSNKVTEKGKDVELRCDPISGHTALYWYRQSLGQGLEFLIYFQGNSAPDKSGLPSDRFSAERTGGSVSTLTIQRTQQEDSAVYLCASSAVVEQFFGPGTRLTVL.

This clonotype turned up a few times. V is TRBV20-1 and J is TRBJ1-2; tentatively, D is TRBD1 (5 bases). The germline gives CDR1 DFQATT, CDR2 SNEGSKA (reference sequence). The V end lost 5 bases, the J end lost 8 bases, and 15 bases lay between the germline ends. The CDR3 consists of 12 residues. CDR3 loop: CSAPRGLLGYTF. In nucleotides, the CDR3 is TGCAGTGCTCCACGGGGCCTTTTGGGCTACACCTTC.

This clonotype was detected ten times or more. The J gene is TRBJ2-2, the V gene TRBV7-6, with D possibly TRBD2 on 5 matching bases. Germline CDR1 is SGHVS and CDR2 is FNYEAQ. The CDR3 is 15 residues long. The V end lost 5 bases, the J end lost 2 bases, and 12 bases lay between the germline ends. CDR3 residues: CASSPGRGNTGELFF. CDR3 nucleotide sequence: TGTGCCAGCAGCCCCGGCCGGGGAAACACCGGGGAGCTGTTTTTT.

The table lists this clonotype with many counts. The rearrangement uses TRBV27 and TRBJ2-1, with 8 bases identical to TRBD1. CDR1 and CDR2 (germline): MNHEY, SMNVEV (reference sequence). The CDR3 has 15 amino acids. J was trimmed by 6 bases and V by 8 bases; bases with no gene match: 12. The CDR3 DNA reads TGTGCCAGCGAACCCTCCGGGACAGGTGGCAATGAGCAGTTCTTC. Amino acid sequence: CASEPSGTGGNEQFF.

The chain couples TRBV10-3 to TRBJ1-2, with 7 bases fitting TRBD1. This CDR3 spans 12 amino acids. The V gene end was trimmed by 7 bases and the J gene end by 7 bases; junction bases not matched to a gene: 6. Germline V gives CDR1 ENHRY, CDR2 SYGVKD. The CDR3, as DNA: TGTGCCATCACCTCCTGGGACAGTGGCTACACCTTC. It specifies CAITSWDSGYTF.

CDR3 nucleotides: TGCAGTGCTAAGAGCGGGGGGAGGTACGAGCAGTACTTC. This translates into CSAKSGGRYEQYF. The chain employs TRBV20-1 and TRBJ2-7; 9 positions match TRBD2. The V gene end was trimmed by 4 bases and the J gene end by 4 bases; junction bases not matched to a gene: 5. Germline V gives CDR1 DFQATT, CDR2 SNEGSKA (reference sequence). This CDR3 is built from 13 residues.

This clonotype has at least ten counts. The CDR3 loop reads CASSEDRRAPTQYF. The CDR3 DNA reads TGTGCCAGCAGCGAGGACAGGAGGGCGCCGACCCAGTACTTC. The chain joins TRBV7-2 to TRBJ2-5, with D possibly matching TRBD1 (7 bases). From germline, CDR1 is SGHTA and CDR2 FQGNSA. V gave up 5 bases and J gave up 7 bases, with 17 bases separating them. The CDR3 consists of 14 residues.

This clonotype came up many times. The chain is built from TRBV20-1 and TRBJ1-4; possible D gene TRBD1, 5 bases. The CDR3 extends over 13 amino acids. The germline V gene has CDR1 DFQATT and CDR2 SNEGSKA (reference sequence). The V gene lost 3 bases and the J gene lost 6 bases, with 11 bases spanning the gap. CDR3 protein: CSASWGRDEKLFF. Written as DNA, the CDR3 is TGCAGTGCTAGTTGGGGCAGGGATGAAAAACTGTTTTTT.

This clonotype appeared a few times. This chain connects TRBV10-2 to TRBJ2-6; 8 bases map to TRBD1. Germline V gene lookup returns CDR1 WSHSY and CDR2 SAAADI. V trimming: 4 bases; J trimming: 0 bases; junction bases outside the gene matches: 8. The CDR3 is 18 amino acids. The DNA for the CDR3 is TGCGCCAGCAGTGTTTCAAGACAGGGGAGCTCTGGGGCCAACGTCCTGACTTTC. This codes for CASSVSRQGSSGANVLTF.

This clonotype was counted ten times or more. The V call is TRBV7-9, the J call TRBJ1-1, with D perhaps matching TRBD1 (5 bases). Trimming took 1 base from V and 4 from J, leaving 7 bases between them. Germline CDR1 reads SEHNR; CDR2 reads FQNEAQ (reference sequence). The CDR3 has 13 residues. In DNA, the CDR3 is TGTGCCAGCAGCTTAGACCAGGGCACTGAAGCTTTCTTT. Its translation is CASSLDQGTEAFF.

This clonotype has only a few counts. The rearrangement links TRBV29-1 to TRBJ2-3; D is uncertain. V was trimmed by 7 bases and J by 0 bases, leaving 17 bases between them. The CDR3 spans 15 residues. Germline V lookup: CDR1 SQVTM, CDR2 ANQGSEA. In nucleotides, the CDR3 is TGCAGCGCCTGGAGAAGGACGTCTAGCACAGATACGCAGTATTTT. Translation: CSAWRRTSSTDTQYF.

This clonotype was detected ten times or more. The CDR3, as DNA: TGTGCCAGCAGCGGGACCATCCCGACCCTCCACTTT. It translates to CASSGTIPTLHF. The chain has TRBV4-2 and TRBJ1-6; the D gene is possibly TRBD1 (5 bases). Trimming pared 5 bases from V and 14 bases from J, leaving 13 bases between. Germline CDR1 reads LGHNA; CDR2 reads YNFKEQ. The CDR3 spans 12 residues.

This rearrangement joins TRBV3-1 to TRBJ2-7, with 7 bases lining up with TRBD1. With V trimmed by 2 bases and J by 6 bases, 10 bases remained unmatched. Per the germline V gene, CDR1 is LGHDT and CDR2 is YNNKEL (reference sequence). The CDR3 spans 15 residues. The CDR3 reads CASSQPGTAETEQYF. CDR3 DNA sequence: TGTGCCAGCAGCCAACCGGGGACAGCCGAAACCGAGCAGTACTTC.

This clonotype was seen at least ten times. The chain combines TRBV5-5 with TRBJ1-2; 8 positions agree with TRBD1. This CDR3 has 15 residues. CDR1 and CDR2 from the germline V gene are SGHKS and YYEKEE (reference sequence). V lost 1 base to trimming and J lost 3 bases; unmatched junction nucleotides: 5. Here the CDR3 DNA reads TGTGCCAGCAGCTTGAGGACAGGGATAGACTATGGCTACACCTTC. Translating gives CASSLRTGIDYGYTF.

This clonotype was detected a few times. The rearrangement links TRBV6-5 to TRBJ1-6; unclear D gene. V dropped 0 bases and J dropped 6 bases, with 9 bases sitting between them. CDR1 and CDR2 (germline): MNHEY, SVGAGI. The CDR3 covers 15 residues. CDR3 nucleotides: TGTGCCAGCAGTTACTCGATCCGGACTAATTCACCCCTCCACTTT. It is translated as CASSYSIRTNSPLHF.

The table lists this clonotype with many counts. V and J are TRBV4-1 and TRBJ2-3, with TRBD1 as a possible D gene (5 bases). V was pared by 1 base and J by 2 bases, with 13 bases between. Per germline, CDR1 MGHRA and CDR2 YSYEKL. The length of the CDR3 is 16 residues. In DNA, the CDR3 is TGCGCCAGCAGCCAAGGGGGCCGGGCTGCCACAGATACGCAGTATTTT. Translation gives CASSQGGRAATDTQYF.

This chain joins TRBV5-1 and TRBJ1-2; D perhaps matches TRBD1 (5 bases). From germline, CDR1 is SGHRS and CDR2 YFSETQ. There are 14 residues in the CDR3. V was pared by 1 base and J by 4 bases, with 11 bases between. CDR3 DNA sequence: TGCGCCAGCAGCTTGAGGTCAGGGAGCTATGGCTACACCTTC. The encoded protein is CASSLRSGSYGYTF.

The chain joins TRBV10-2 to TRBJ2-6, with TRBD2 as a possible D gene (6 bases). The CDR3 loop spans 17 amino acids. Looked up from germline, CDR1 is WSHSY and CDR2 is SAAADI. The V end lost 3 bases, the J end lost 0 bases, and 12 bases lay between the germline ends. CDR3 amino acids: CASSEMGTSSGANVLTF. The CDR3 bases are TGCGCCAGCAGTGAAATGGGGACTTCCTCTGGGGCCAACGTCCTGACTTTC.

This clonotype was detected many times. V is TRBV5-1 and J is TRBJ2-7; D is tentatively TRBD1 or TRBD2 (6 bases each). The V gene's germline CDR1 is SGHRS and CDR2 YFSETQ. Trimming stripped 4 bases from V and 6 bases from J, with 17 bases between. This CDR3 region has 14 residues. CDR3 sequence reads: CASSARGEPREQYF. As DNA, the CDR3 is TGCGCCAGCAGCGCGAGGGGGGAACCCCGCGAGCAGTACTTC.